This record covers a single T cell receptor (beta chain). Its antigen is unknown. This sample is part of a study of beta chain features in type 1 diabetes. Every bit of the isolated RNA underwent reverse transcription, so sequencing read expressed TCRB transcripts. The assay was immunoSEQ multiplex PCR, and TCRdb's table has in-frame clones only and misses some. In the table there are about 400,000 clones, roughly 12% of which are singletons. Study-level points and caveats: In all four CD4+ subsets, TCRB CDR3 length was significantly, moderately reduced in type 1 diabetes.

Germline V gene lookup returns CDR1 SGHDN and CDR2 FVKESK. J was trimmed by 4 bases and V by 4 bases; bases with no gene match: 9. The CDR3 extends over 16 amino acids. Sequenced material: naive CD4+ T cells from blood. The rearrangement joins TRBV14 to TRBJ2-2; 7 bases match TRBD2. This TCR was sampled from a young woman with type 1 diabetes. The CDR3 DNA follows: TGTGCCAGCAGCCCTCCCGGACTAGGCGGCACCGGGGAGCTGTTTTTT. It codes for CASSPPGLGGTGELFF.